These 9 T cell receptor beta chains were sequenced from one sample in a study of cytomegalovirus exposure and HLA in healthy donors. The PCR ran on 60 Vbeta and 13 Jbeta primers. The repertoire was sequenced with immunoSEQ multiplex PCR; TCRdb's copy has only in-frame clones and lacks some. The repertoire holds about 140,000 clones, with nearly 80% as singletons. The sequenced sample consisted of PBMCs. These receptors all come from a woman in her 30s in good health and CMV-seronegative.

A few counts support this clone. The chain has TRBV11-2 and TRBJ1-1, with 8 positions matching TRBD1. CDR3 length: 14 residues. Trimming at V came to 5 bases and at J to 10 bases, leaving 12 bases not matched to a gene. Germline assignment: CDR1 SGHAT and CDR2 FQNNGV. The CDR3 DNA sequence: TGTGCCAGCAGCCCCCTGACAGGGGATCAGAGAGCTTTCTTT. This translates into CASSPLTGDQRAFF.

This chain links TRBV19 with TRBJ1-5; 8 bases are a match to TRBD1. Germline CDR1 is LNHDA and CDR2 is SQIVND (reference sequence). This CDR3 is built from 20 residues. The trim removed 1 base at V and 2 bases at J, leaving 16 bases unmatched. Here the CDR3 reads CASSIAAGTGRGDGNQPQHF. The CDR3 DNA is TGTGCCAGTAGTATAGCCGCCGGGACAGGCAGAGGGGATGGCAATCAGCCCCAGCATTTT.

The rearrangement links TRBV27 to TRBJ1-1; the match to TRBD1 covers 9 bases. Trimming took 6 bases from V and 6 from J; bases not matched to a gene: 8. The CDR3 extends over 14 amino acids. CDR1 is MNHEY and CDR2 is SMNVEV in the germline V gene (reference sequence). CDR3 protein: CASRTGGELAEAFF. CDR3 DNA sequence: TGTGCCAGCAGAACAGGGGGCGAGCTGGCTGAAGCTTTCTTT.

CDR3 DNA sequence: TGTGCCAGCAGTGAATGGCAGGGGAACACTGAAGCTTTCTTT. Translation gives CASSEWQGNTEAFF. V is TRBV2 and J is TRBJ1-1, with D maybe TRBD1 (5 bases). CDR1 is SNHLY and CDR2 is FYNNEI in the germline V gene. The CDR3 loop spans 14 amino acids. V lost 2 bases and J 1 base, leaving 8 bases between the germline ends.

This clone came up once. The chain has TRBV6-1 and TRBJ1-2; no clear D gene. The V gene's germline CDR1 is MNHNS and CDR2 SASEGT. The CDR3 totals 14 residues. V dropped 5 bases and J dropped 4 bases, with 14 bases sitting between them. The CDR3 nucleotides are TGTGCCAGCAGTCCCACGCGAGGGCCCTATGGCTACACCTTC. It codes for CASSPTRGPYGYTF.

This rearrangement joins TRBV18 to TRBJ2-1; 9 bases align to TRBD1. Trimming at V came to 3 bases and at J to 3 bases, leaving 3 bases not matched to a gene. The CDR3 extends over 15 amino acids. Germline CDR1 and CDR2: KGHSH and LQKENI. The CDR3 loop reads CASSPRDRVYNEQFF. Here the CDR3 DNA reads TGTGCCAGCTCACCCCGGGACAGGGTCTACAATGAGCAGTTCTTC.

This sequence joins TRBV6-1 and TRBJ2-2, with TRBD1 identical over 9 bases. The CDR3 totals 15 residues. Germline V lookup: CDR1 MNHNS, CDR2 SASEGT. With 5 bases clipped from V and 4 bases from J, the junction kept 5 bases outside the gene matches. CDR3 loop: CASSQGDRVTGELFF. Here the CDR3 DNA reads TGTGCCAGCAGTCAAGGGGACAGGGTCACCGGGGAGCTGTTTTTT.

The chain carries TRBV7-6 and TRBJ1-4, with 11 bases lining up with TRBD1. CDR1 is SGHVS and CDR2 is FNYEAQ in the germline V gene. Trimming cost V 0 bases and J 8 bases; bases outside gene matches: 5. This CDR3 spans 16 amino acids. The CDR3 loop reads CASSLAGQGAREKLFF. The CDR3, as DNA: TGTGCCAGCAGCTTAGCCGGACAGGGGGCGCGGGAAAAACTGTTTTTT. Full variable domain (remainder filled in from reference TRBV7-6 and TRBJ1-4): GAGVSQSPRYKVTKRGQDVALRCDPISGHVSLYWYRQALGQGPEFLTYFNYEAQQDKSGLPNDRFSAERPEGSISTLTIQRTEQRDSAMYRCASSLAGQGAREKLFFGSGTQLSVL.

The V and J genes are TRBV30 and TRBJ2-3; no definite D call. V was shortened by 2 bases and J by 6 bases, with 9 bases between the two germline ends. This CDR3 has 12 amino acids. Germline CDR1 is GTSNPN and CDR2 is SVGIG (reference sequence). The CDR3 DNA reads TGTGCCTGGAGTCCTACGGAGGATACGCAGTATTTT. Residues: CAWSPTEDTQYF.